One and the same sample provided the 4 T cell receptor beta chains below, sequenced in a study of shared clonotypes between healthy human individuals. Repertoires were generated with immunoSEQ multiplex PCR, while TCRdb's copy carries only in-frame clones and drops some. This sample yields some 500,000 clones, of which 75% to 80% are seen a single time; about 12% belongs to the top ten. The sequencing sample was made of PBMCs. The source is a woman aged 40 to 50 in good health. Some clones in this sample may be carry-over from other donors' samples.

In DNA, the CDR3 is TGTGCCAGTAACTCCTGGGGGGAGGCAAGAGAAGCTTTCTTT. Encoded protein: CASNSWGEAREAFF. The chain employs TRBV19 and TRBJ1-1, with D possibly TRBD1 on 5 matching bases. The CDR3 length is 14 residues. Trimming cost V 7 bases and J 8 bases, with 20 bases left between them. Per germline, CDR1 LNHDA and CDR2 SQIVND (reference sequence).

In the case of this clone: Given a far larger clone just one base away, this is likely a sequencing read error. This chain joins TRBV4-2 and TRBJ2-2, with D unclear. CDR1 LGHNA and CDR2 YNFKEQ come from the germline V gene. V shed 3 bases and J shed 6 bases, with 11 bases lying between them. The CDR3 contains 14 residues. The CDR3 loop reads CASSHEQASGELFF. CDR3 nucleotide sequence: TGTGCCAGCAGCCATGAACAAGCGTCCGGGGAGCTGTTTTTT.

With respect to this clone: One junction end does not reproduce the germline sequence, and a read error may be involved. The chain uses TRBV7-7 and TRBJ1-3; no clear D. The CDR3 has 16 residues. Germline-derived CDR1 and CDR2 are SSHAT and FNYEAQ (reference sequence). CDR3 sequence reads: CASSSSPPGSGNTIYF. The DNA for the CDR3 is TGTGCTAGCAGCTCCTCCCCGCCCGGGTCTGGAAACACCATATATTTT. Full variable domain (remainder filled in from reference TRBV7-7 and TRBJ1-3): GAGVSQSPRYKVTKRGQDVTLRCDPISSHATLYWYQQALGQGPEFLTYFNYEAQPDKSGLPSDRFSAERPEGSISTLTIQRTEQRDSAMYRCASSSSPPGSGNTIYFGEGSWLTVV.

This chain connects TRBV7-3 to TRBJ2-1; D gene ambiguous. The CDR3 extends over 14 amino acids. Per the germline V gene, CDR1 is SGHTA and CDR2 is FQGTGA. The ends were cut back, 1 base at V and 8 bases at J, with 12 bases in the middle. The CDR3 loop is CASSLNGPRDEQFF. The CDR3 DNA reads as TGTGCCAGCAGCTTAAACGGGCCACGGGATGAGCAGTTCTTC.